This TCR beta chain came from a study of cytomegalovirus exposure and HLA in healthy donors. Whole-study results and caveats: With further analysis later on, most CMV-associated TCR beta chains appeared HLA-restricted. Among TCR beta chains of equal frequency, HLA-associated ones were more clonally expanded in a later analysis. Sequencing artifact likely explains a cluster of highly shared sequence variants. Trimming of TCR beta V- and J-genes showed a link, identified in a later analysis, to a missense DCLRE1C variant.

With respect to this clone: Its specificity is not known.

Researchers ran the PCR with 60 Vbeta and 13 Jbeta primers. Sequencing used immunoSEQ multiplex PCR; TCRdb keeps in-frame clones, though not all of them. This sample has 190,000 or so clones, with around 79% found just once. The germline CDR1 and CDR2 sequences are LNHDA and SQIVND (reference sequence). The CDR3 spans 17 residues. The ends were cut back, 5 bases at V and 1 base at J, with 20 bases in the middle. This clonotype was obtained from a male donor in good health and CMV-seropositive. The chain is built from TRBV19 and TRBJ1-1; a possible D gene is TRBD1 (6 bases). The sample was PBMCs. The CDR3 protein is CASSSRGGTLGNTEAFF. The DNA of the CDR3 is TGTGCCAGTAGTTCAAGGGGGGGGACCCTCGGGAACACTGAAGCTTTCTTT.